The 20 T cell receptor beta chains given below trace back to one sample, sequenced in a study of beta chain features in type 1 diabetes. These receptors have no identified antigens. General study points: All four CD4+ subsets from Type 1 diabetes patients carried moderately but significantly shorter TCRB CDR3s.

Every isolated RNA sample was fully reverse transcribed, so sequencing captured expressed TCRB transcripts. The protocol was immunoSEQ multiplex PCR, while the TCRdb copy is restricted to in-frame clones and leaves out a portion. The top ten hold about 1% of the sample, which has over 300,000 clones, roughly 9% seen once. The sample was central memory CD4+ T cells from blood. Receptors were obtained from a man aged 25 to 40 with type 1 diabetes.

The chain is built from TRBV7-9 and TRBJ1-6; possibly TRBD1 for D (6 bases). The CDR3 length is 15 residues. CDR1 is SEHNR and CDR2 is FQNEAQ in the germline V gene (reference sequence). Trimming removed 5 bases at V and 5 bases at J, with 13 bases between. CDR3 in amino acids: CASSLLTGNNSPLHF. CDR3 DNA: TGTGCCAGCAGCCTTCTAACAGGGAATAATTCACCCCTCCACTTT.

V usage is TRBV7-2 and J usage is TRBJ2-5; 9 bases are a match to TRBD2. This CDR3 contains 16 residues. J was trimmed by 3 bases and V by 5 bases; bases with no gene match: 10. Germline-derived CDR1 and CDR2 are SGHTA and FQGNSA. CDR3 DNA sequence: TGTGCCAGCAGCCCGGCGGTGGTAGCGGGGGAAGAGACCCAGTACTTC. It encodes CASSPAVVAGEETQYF.

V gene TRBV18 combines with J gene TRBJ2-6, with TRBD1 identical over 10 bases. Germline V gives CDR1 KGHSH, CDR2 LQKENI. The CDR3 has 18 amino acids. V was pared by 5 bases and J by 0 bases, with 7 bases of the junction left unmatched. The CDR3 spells CASSSRDRGSSGANVLTF. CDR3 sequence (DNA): TGTGCCAGCTCATCCCGGGACAGGGGATCCTCTGGGGCCAACGTCCTGACTTTC.

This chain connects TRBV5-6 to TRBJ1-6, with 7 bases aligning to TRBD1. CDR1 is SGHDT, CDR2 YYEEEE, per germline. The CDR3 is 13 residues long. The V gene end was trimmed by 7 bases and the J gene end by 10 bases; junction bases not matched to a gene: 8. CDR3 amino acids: CASGDRVGSPLHF. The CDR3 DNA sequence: TGTGCCAGCGGCGACAGGGTCGGATCACCCCTCCACTTT. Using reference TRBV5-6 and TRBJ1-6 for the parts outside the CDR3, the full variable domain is DAGVTQSPTHLIKTRGQQVTLRCSPKSGHDTVSWYQQALGQGPQFIFQYYEEEERQRGNFPDRFSGHQFPNYSSELNVNALLLGDSALYLCASGDRVGSPLHFGNGTRLTVT.

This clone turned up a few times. The CDR3 region is CATSPGTVNTEAFF. CDR3 in DNA: TGTGCCACCAGCCCTGGGACAGTTAACACTGAAGCTTTCTTT. The chain is built from TRBV15 and TRBJ1-1, with 7 bases that match TRBD1. Germline assignment: CDR1 LNHNV and CDR2 YYDKDF (reference sequence). This CDR3 has 14 amino acids. J was trimmed by 2 bases and V by 5 bases; bases with no gene match: 5.

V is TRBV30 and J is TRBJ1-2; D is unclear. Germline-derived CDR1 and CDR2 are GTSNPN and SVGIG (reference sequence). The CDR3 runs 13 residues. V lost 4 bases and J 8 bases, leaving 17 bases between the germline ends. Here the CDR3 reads CAWIDGRDGGYTF. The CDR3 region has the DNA TGTGCCTGGATAGACGGCCGGGATGGCGGCTACACCTTC.

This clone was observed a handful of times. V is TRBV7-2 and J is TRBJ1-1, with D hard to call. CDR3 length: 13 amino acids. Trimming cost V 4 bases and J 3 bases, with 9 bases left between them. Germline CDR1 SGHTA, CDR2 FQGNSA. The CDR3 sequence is CASSSSIDTEAFF. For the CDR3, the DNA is TGTGCCAGCAGCTCGTCAATAGACACTGAAGCTTTCTTT.

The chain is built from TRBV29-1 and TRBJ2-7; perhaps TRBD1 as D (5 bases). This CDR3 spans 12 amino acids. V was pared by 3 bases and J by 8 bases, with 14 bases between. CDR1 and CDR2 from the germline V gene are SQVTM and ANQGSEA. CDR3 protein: CSVEGSGLKQYF. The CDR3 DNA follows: TGCAGCGTTGAGGGTTCAGGGTTAAAGCAGTACTTC.

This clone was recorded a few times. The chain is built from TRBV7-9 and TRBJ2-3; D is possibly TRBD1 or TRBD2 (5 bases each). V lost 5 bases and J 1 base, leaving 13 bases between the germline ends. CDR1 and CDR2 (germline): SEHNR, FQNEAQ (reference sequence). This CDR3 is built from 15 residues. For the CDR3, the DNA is TGTGCCAGCAGCCTCCGGGACGGGGGCACAGATACGCAGTATTTT. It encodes CASSLRDGGTDTQYF.

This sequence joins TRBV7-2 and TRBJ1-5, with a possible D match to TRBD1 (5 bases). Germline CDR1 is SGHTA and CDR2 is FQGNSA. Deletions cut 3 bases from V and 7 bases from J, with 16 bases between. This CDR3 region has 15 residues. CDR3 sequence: CASSLRSGREQPQHF. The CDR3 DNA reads TGTGCCAGCAGCTTGAGATCGGGGCGCGAGCAGCCCCAGCATTTT.

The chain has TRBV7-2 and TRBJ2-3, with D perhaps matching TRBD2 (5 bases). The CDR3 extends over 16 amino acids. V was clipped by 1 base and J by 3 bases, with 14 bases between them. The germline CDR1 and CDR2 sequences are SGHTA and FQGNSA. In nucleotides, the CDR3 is TGTGCCAGCAGCTTAGAGAGAGGGTTGCGGACAGATACGCAGTATTTT. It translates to CASSLERGLRTDTQYF.

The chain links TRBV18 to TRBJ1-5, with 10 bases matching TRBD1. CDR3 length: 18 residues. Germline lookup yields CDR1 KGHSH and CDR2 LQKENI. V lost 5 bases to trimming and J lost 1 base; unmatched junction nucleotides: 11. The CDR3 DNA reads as TGTGCCAGCTCAGGAAAAACCGGGACAGGGGTGAGCAATCAGCCCCAGCATTTT. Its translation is CASSGKTGTGVSNQPQHF.

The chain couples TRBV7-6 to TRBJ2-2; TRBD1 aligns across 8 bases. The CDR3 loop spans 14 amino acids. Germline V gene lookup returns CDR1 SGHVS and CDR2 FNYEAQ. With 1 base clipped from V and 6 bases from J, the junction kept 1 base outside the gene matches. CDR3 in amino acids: CASSLGTGSGELFF. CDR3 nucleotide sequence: TGTGCCAGCAGCTTAGGGACAGGGTCCGGGGAGCTGTTTTTT. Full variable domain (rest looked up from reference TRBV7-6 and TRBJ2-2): GAGVSQSPRYKVTKRGQDVALRCDPISGHVSLYWYRQALGQGPEFLTYFNYEAQQDKSGLPNDRFSAERPEGSISTLTIQRTEQRDSAMYRCASSLGTGSGELFFGEGSRLTVL.

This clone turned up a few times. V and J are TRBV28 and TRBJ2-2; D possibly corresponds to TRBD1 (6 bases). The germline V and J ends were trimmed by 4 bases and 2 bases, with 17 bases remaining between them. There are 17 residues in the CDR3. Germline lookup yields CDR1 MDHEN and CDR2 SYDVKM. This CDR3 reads CASSSHNRALNTGELFF. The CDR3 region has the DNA TGTGCCAGCAGTTCACACAACAGGGCCCTAAACACCGGGGAGCTGTTTTTT.

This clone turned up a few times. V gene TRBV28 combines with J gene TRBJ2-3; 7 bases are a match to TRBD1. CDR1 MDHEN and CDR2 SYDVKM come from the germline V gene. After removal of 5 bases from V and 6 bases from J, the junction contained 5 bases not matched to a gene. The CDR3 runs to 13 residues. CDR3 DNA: TGTGCCAGCAGTACAGGGGCTGGGGATACGCAGTATTTT. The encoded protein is CASSTGAGDTQYF.

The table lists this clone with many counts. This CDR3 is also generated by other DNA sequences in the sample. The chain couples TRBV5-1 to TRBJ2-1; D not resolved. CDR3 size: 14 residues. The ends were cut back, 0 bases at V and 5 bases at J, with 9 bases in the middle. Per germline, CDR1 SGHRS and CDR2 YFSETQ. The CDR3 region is CASSLGDRDNEQFF. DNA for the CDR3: TGCGCCAGCAGCTTGGGAGATCGGGACAATGAGCAGTTCTTC.

The CDR3 coding sequence is TGTGCCAGTAGTATCCCGGGACAGATAAATCAGCCCCAGCATTTT. Protein product: CASSIPGQINQPQHF. The chain joins TRBV19 to TRBJ1-5, with 7 bases fitting TRBD1. This CDR3 spans 15 amino acids. J was trimmed by 4 bases and V by 3 bases; bases with no gene match: 6. Germline V gives CDR1 LNHDA, CDR2 SQIVND (reference sequence). The full variable domain, rest sourced from reference TRBV19 and TRBJ1-5, is DGGITQSPKYLFRKEGQNVTLSCEQNLNHDAMYWYRQDPGQGLRLIYYSQIVNDFQKGDIAEGYSVSREKKESFPLTVTSAQKNPTAFYLCASSIPGQINQPQHFGDGTRLSIL.

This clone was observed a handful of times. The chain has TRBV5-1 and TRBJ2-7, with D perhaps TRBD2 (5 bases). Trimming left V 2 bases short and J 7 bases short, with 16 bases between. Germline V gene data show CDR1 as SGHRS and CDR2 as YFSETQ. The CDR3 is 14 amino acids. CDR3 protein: CASSLGLMGGEQYF. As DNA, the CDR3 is TGCGCCAGCAGCTTAGGATTGATGGGCGGGGAGCAGTACTTC.

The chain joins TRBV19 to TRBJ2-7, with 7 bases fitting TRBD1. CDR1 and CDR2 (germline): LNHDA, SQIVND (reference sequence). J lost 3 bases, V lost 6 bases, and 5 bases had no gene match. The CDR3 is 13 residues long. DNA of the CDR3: TGTGCCAGTAGAAGACAGGGATTCTACGAGCAGTACTTC. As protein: CASRRQGFYEQYF.

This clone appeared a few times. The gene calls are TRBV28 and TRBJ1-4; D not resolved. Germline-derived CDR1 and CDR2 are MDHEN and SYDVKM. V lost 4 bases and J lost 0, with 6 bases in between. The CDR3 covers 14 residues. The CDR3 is CASSSPTTNEKLFF. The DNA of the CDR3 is TGTGCCAGCAGTTCGCCGACAACTAATGAAAAACTGTTTTTT.